This T cell receptor (beta chain) is from a study of T cells in Graves' hyperthyroidism and ophthalmopathy. RNA transcripts were the template for amplifying TCR beta CDR3 regions. The primer set for the first-round RT-PCR of the TCR CDR3 was HTBI. TCRdb analysed the multiplex PCR reads with MiXCR anew, one entry per CDR3 protein. The top ten hold around 9.6% of the sample, which has some 92,000 distinct CDR3 sequences, around 37% seen once. Per germline, CDR1 SGHRS and CDR2 YFSETQ. This CDR3 has 15 residues. Details on this clonotype: A read error may produce the germline difference seen at one junction end.

The definition of stable Graves' hyperthyroidism was no ophthalmopathy progression within 18 months. Clinicians diagnosed patients from clinical symptoms, serum thyroxine and TRAb, thyroid ultrasound and orbital computed tomography. The clonotype originates from a woman in her 30s with Graves' hyperthyroidism. The chain has TRBV5-1 and TRBJ2-7; a possible D gene is TRBD1 (5 bases). Sequenced sample: peripheral blood or thyroid tissue (not recorded which). The CDR3 DNA reads as TGCGCCAGCAGCCAAGTGGGGCGGTACTCCCACGAGCAGTACTTC. Its protein is CASSQVGRYSHEQYF.